The clone carrying this T cell receptor beta chain is classed as medium-sized (0.01 to 0.1%). Its cognate antigen is unknown. The CDR3 is made up of 13 amino acids. Germline CDR1 reads LGHNA; CDR2 reads YNFKEQ. V lost 4 bases and J lost 4; bases outside the gene matches: 2. This specimen comes from a study of metastatic and nonmetastatic thyroid tumors. Each patient went into thyroid surgery without having received any treatment. Original processing methods: In papillary thyroid cancer, a distant-metastasis classifier was built using CDR3 differences across clinicopathological groups. With MiXCR, TCRdb called clones anew from the PCR reads. The V and J calls, along with clone size, are taken from TCRdb and not from the paper's own processing. This table has about 24,000 clones, roughly a quarter appearing once. Overall study results and limits: Significantly greater TCR beta diversity was reportedly found in malignant thyroid tumors than in benign nodules (in blood and tumor).

The sequencing input was tumor tissue. The sequence derives from a male donor with papillary thyroid cancer or a benign thyroid nodule (not recorded which). Some clones in this sample may be carry-over from other donors' samples. The rearrangement uses TRBV4-2 and TRBJ2-5; the match to TRBD2 covers 8 bases. The CDR3 is CASSRGLAETQYF. The CDR3 DNA sequence: TGTGCCAGCAGCCGAGGACTAGCAGAGACCCAGTACTTC.